The T cell receptor (beta chain) under discussion was sequenced for a study of radiotherapy plus CTLA-4 blockade in lung cancer. The wider study: Patients showed objective responses in roughly 19% of cases and disease control in about 30%.

About this clone itself: The antigen is undetermined.

Chemo-refractory metastatic non-small-cell lung cancer patients were treated with focal radiation plus CTLA-4 blockade with ipilimumab. TCRdb keeps only in-frame clones here, not all; method: immunoSEQ multiplex PCR. This sample has 80,000 to 100,000 clones, with 82% found just once. Study-wide points: The best prediction of response reportedly came from early blood T cell clone dynamics, with interferon-beta. An expansion of tumor-derived TCR clones occurred in blood after radiotherapy plus ipilimumab.

CDR3 length: 17 residues. The V gene's germline CDR1 is SGHRS and CDR2 YFSETQ. V trimming: 6 bases; J trimming: 6 bases; junction bases outside the gene matches: 15. This sample comprised peripheral blood, obtained from a patient treated with radiotherapy plus ipilimumab. This clonotype was obtained from a human donor with non-small cell lung cancer who had a partial response to radiotherapy plus ipilimumab. The V and J genes are TRBV5-1 and TRBJ2-3, with 11 nucleotides matching TRBD2. This CDR3 is CASTPKGLAEVADTQYF. The DNA of the CDR3 is TGCGCCAGCACCCCAAAGGGACTAGCGGAAGTAGCGGATACGCAGTATTTT.